Below, 31 T cell receptor beta chains from the same sample are listed, as sequenced in a study of post-analysis software for immune sequencing data. Unique-molecular-identifier-tagged TCR beta cDNA libraries were used. One entry per CDR3 protein results from TCRdb running MiXCR on the PCR reads. The profile shows 650,000 to 850,000 distinct CDR3 sequences, 53% of them singletons. Study-wide findings and caveats: TRBV segments more frequent in patients than in controls numbered roughly 5 and included TRBV5-6, TRBV5-1 and TRBV20-1.

Their antigen targets remain unknown. Input material: blood. Receptor source: a girl between 10 and 17 years old with multiple sclerosis.

The chain carries TRBV4-1 and TRBJ1-2; D is ambiguous. V shed 0 bases and J shed 2 bases, with 10 bases lying between them. Germline V lookup: CDR1 MGHRA, CDR2 YSYEKL. The CDR3 contains 15 residues. Here the CDR3 DNA reads TGCGCCAGCAGCCAAGAACCCGGTTTCAACTATGGCTACACCTTC. It yields the protein CASSQEPGFNYGYTF.

The chain has TRBV29-1 and TRBJ2-5, with a weak D call TRBD1 (5 bases). V was pared by 3 bases and J by 2 bases, with 7 bases between. The V gene's germline CDR1 is SQVTM and CDR2 ANQGSEA. The CDR3 runs to 12 residues. CDR3 residues: CSVDRAQETQYF. The DNA of the CDR3 is TGCAGCGTTGACAGGGCGCAAGAGACCCAGTACTTC. The full variable domain, rest sourced from reference TRBV29-1 and TRBJ2-5, is SAVISQKPSRDICQRGTSLTIQCQVDSQVTMMFWYRQQPGQSLTLIATANQGSEATYESGFVIDKFPISRPNLTFSTLTVSNMSPEDSSIYLCSVDRAQETQYFGPGTRLLVL.

The CDR3, as DNA: TGTGCCAGCAGCCAAGTGGTAGCGGGAGAGCAGTACTTC. Translation gives CASSQVVAGEQYF. The chain carries TRBV3-1 and TRBJ2-4, with TRBD2 matching 9 bases. Per the germline V gene, CDR1 is LGHDT and CDR2 is YNNKEL (reference sequence). The V segment lost 1 base and the J segment 13 bases; nucleotides outside the gene matches: 5. This CDR3 comprises 13 residues.

This clonotype was seen more than once but under ten times. The chain joins TRBV12-3 or TRBV12-4 to TRBJ2-7; D is unresolved. CDR3 length equals 14 residues. Deletions cut 5 bases from V and 3 bases from J, with 14 bases between. CDR3 residues: CASSHRDRSYEQYF. In nucleotides, the CDR3 is TGTGCCAGCAGTCACCGTGATAGGAGCTACGAGCAGTACTTC.

The chain is built from TRBV5-1 and TRBJ2-1; 10 nucleotides match TRBD1. V trimming: 4 bases; J trimming: 4 bases; junction bases outside the gene matches: 8. In germline, CDR1 is SGHRS, CDR2 YFSETQ. The CDR3 is made up of 16 amino acids. CDR3 sequence: CASSVSGTGAYNEQFF. DNA for the CDR3: TGCGCCAGCAGCGTATCCGGGACAGGGGCTTACAATGAGCAGTTCTTC.

The rearrangement joins TRBV29-1 to TRBJ2-7; 8 positions match TRBD1. Germline loops: CDR1 SQVTM, CDR2 ANQGSEA. V shed 4 bases and J 0 bases; nucleotides not matched to a gene: 11. CDR3 length: 16 residues. The CDR3 sequence is CSVGAGTGSSSYEQYF. The DNA for the CDR3 is TGCAGCGTTGGAGCCGGGACAGGATCGAGCTCCTACGAGCAGTACTTC.

This clonotype was observed a few times. The V and J genes are TRBV5-1 and TRBJ2-2; D assignment may be TRBD1 or TRBD2 (5 bases each). The CDR3 loop spans 15 amino acids. The V end was cut by 5 bases, the J end by 1 base, with 12 bases between. The germline gives CDR1 SGHRS, CDR2 YFSETQ. The CDR3: CASSTGTGNTGELFF. The CDR3 coding sequence is TGCGCCAGCAGTACCGGGACGGGGAACACCGGGGAGCTGTTTTTT.

This chain links TRBV9 with TRBJ2-1; the D call may be TRBD1 or TRBD2 (5 bases each). The CDR3 runs 15 residues. Trimming took 1 base from V and 5 from J, leaving 13 bases between them. Germline V gene data show CDR1 as SGDLS and CDR2 as YYNGEE. CDR3 loop: CASSVTGTVDNEQFF. The CDR3 DNA reads as TGTGCCAGCAGCGTAACTGGGACGGTAGACAATGAGCAGTTCTTC.

CDR3 sequence: CASSLDRGLSGEQYF. In nucleotides, the CDR3 is TGTGCCAGCAGCTTAGACAGGGGCCTTTCAGGCGAGCAGTACTTC. This chain connects TRBV7-2 to TRBJ2-5; 7 nucleotides match TRBD1. The J call is in doubt because the DNA end fits TRBJ2-7 better. Germline CDR1 is SGHTA and CDR2 is FQGNSA. The CDR3 consists of 15 residues.

This clonotype was seen once. The rearrangement links TRBV20-1 to TRBJ2-3, with D tentatively TRBD2 (6 bases). This CDR3 region has 13 residues. Looked up from germline, CDR1 is DFQATT and CDR2 is SNEGSKA (reference sequence). With 3 bases removed from V and 7 bases from J, the gap between germline ends came to 14 bases. Written as DNA, the CDR3 is TGCAGTGCTAGCCCTACTGCGGGGCATACGCAGTATTTT. This translates into CSASPTAGHTQYF.

Ten or more counts support this clonotype. V and J are TRBV7-2 and TRBJ2-7; 12 nucleotides agree with TRBD2. Germline V gives CDR1 SGHTA, CDR2 FQGNSA. The CDR3 loop spans 15 amino acids. The V gene end was trimmed by 5 bases and the J gene end by 2 bases; junction bases not matched to a gene: 4. The CDR3 loop reads CASSPGLAGTYEQYF. CDR3 in DNA: TGTGCCAGCAGCCCCGGACTAGCGGGAACCTACGAGCAGTACTTC. The full variable domain, its missing parts supplied by reference TRBV7-2 and TRBJ2-7, is GAGVSQSPSNKVTEKGKDVELRCDPISGHTALYWYRQSLGQGLEFLIYFQGNSAPDKSGLPSDRFSAERTGGSVSTLTIQRTQQEDSAVYLCASSPGLAGTYEQYFGPGTRLTVT.

The V and J genes are TRBV11-2 and TRBJ2-5; a weak D match, TRBD1 (5 bases). Trimming left V 3 bases short and J 9 bases short, with 11 bases between. Per germline, CDR1 SGHAT and CDR2 FQNNGV. The CDR3 loop spans 12 amino acids. CDR3 nucleotides: TGTGCCAGCAGCTTCCCTCAAGGGGCCCAGTACTTC. Amino acids: CASSFPQGAQYF.

V usage is TRBV7-2 and J usage is TRBJ2-5; the match to TRBD2 covers 8 bases. The end of the DNA is better explained by TRBJ2-7, so the J call may be wrong. CDR3 length equals 14 residues. Germline-derived CDR1 and CDR2 are SGHTA and FQGNSA. This chain's CDR3 is CASTGRASGYEQYF. CDR3 bases: TGTGCCAGCACCGGACGGGCTAGCGGGTACGAGCAGTACTTC.

Only a few counts were recorded for this clonotype. V and J are TRBV20-1 and TRBJ2-7; TRBD2 is a possible D gene (6 bases). V was trimmed by 4 bases and J by 3 bases, leaving 19 bases between them. The CDR3 loop spans 15 amino acids. The germline gives CDR1 DFQATT, CDR2 SNEGSKA (reference sequence). The DNA of the CDR3 is TGCAGTGCTAAGGGCCCGGGCGGGGCCCTCTACGAGCAGTACTTC. As protein: CSAKGPGGALYEQYF.

The chain joins TRBV7-3 to TRBJ2-3; 9 nucleotides align to TRBD1. V shed 5 bases, J shed 7 bases, and the junction held 19 bases outside the gene matches. The germline V gene has CDR1 SGHTA and CDR2 FQGTGA. The CDR3 extends over 18 amino acids. DNA for the CDR3: TGTGCCAGCAGCCTCCTTCGGGACAGGGAATCGAAGCGAAATACGCAGTATTTT. This encodes CASSLLRDRESKRNTQYF.

The V gene is TRBV6-6, the J gene TRBJ2-7, with D possibly called TRBD1 or TRBD2 (5 bases each). The CDR3 contains 15 residues. Trimming stripped 8 bases from V and 4 bases from J, with 21 bases between. Germline lookup yields CDR1 MNHNY and CDR2 SVGAGI (reference sequence). CDR3: CASSPGLKDTYEQYF. The CDR3 region has the DNA TGTGCCAGCTCCCCGGGGCTGAAGGATACTTACGAGCAGTACTTC.

The rearrangement joins TRBV20-1 to TRBJ2-7; D tentatively reads TRBD1 or TRBD2 (5 bases each). The closer fit of TRBJ2-1 to the DNA end suggests the J call may be wrong. There are 14 residues in the CDR3. CDR1 is DFQATT and CDR2 is SNEGSKA in the germline V gene (reference sequence). The CDR3 protein is CSAAPGLTFNEQFF. CDR3 DNA: TGCAGTGCAGCCCCGGGGCTTACATTCAATGAGCAGTTCTTC.

This chain links TRBV20-1 with TRBJ2-1; D remains ambiguous. The CDR3 sequence is 17 residues long. Germline assignment: CDR1 DFQATT and CDR2 SNEGSKA (reference sequence). V lost 1 base and J 0 bases, leaving 16 bases between the germline ends. CDR3 in DNA: TGCAGTGCTAGAGCCATGTTAAAAGCTCCCTCCTACAATGAGCAGTTCTTC. Translation gives CSARAMLKAPSYNEQFF.

CDR3 nucleotides: TGCAGCGTGAAGGGGGACCCGCGGTCCTACGAGCAGTACTTC. As protein: CSVKGDPRSYEQYF. The V and J genes are TRBV29-1 and TRBJ2-7; tentatively, D is TRBD1 (6 bases). Germline V gives CDR1 SQVTM, CDR2 ANQGSEA. Between the trimmed V and J ends, which lost 6 bases and 1 base, there was a span of 16 bases. The CDR3 totals 14 residues.

This chain links TRBV27 with TRBJ1-2, with D tentatively TRBD1 (6 bases). Germline loops: CDR1 MNHEY, CDR2 SMNVEV (reference sequence). The V end was cut by 4 bases, the J end by 6 bases, with 24 bases between. The CDR3 is 17 residues long. The CDR3 is CASSSTPTGAGFNGYTF. The CDR3 DNA sequence: TGTGCCAGCAGTTCAACCCCGACGGGGGCGGGGTTTAATGGCTACACCTTC.

The V and J genes are TRBV3-1 and TRBJ2-7, with 9 bases that match TRBD1. The CDR3 contains 16 residues. Looked up from germline, CDR1 is LGHDT and CDR2 is YNNKEL (reference sequence). Trimming removed 4 bases from V and 1 base from J; junction bases left unmatched: 8. The CDR3 is CASSPPRTGESYEQYF. As DNA, the CDR3 is TGTGCCAGCAGCCCCCCGCGGACAGGGGAGTCCTACGAGCAGTACTTC.

V usage is TRBV7-3 and J usage is TRBJ2-3, with TRBD2 identical over 14 bases. CDR1 is SGHTA and CDR2 is FQGTGA in the germline V gene. J lost 6 bases, V lost 4 bases, and 9 bases had no gene match. The CDR3 is 17 residues long. The CDR3 nucleotides are TGTGCCAGCAGCTCGGGACTAGCGGGAGACTACTCGGATACGCAGTATTTT. Its translation is CASSSGLAGDYSDTQYF.

The gene calls are TRBV6-1 and TRBJ1-5; D call uncertain. Germline V gene lookup returns CDR1 MNHNS and CDR2 SASEGT. The CDR3 is 13 amino acids. The germline V and J ends were trimmed by 3 bases and 6 bases, with 9 bases remaining between them. The chain's CDR3 is CASSDKHGQPQHF. CDR3 sequence (DNA): TGTGCCAGCAGTGATAAACATGGTCAGCCCCAGCATTTT.

The V and J genes are TRBV20-1 and TRBJ2-4, with 13 bases aligning to TRBD2. The DNA matches TRBJ2-7 better at its end, which makes the J call doubtful. Germline CDR1 reads DFQATT; CDR2 reads SNEGSKA (reference sequence). This CDR3 region has 14 residues. CDR3 sequence: CSASRTSGSHEQYF. The CDR3 coding sequence is TGCAGTGCTTCTAGGACTAGCGGGAGTCACGAGCAGTACTTC.

The chain has TRBV5-1 and TRBJ2-1, with 7 positions matching TRBD2. This CDR3 spans 16 amino acids. The germline CDR1 and CDR2 sequences are SGHRS and YFSETQ. J lost 2 bases, V lost 2 bases, and 7 bases had no gene match. The CDR3 loop is CASSFDTGLPYNEQFF. The CDR3 coding sequence is TGCGCCAGCAGCTTCGATACGGGACTACCCTACAATGAGCAGTTCTTC.

This chain joins TRBV6-5 and TRBJ2-1; 9 bases are a match to TRBD2. V lost 2 bases to trimming and J lost 10 bases; unmatched junction nucleotides: 6. This CDR3 has 14 amino acids. Germline CDR1 and CDR2: MNHEY and SVGAGI. CDR3 nucleotide sequence: TGTGCCAGCAGTTACCGTCTAGCGGGATGGGAGCAGTTCTTC. Protein sequence: CASSYRLAGWEQFF.

The chain has TRBV12-3 or TRBV12-4 and TRBJ1-2; D call uncertain. This CDR3 contains 13 residues. The ends were cut back, 4 bases at V and 2 bases at J, with 8 bases in the middle. CDR3 amino acids: CASSSLTNYGYTF. The CDR3 region has the DNA TGTGCCAGCAGTTCTCTAACCAACTATGGCTACACCTTC.

The CDR3: CSAIPGTSGIETQYF. The CDR3 DNA is TGCAGTGCTATCCCCGGGACTAGCGGGATAGAGACCCAGTACTTC. This sequence joins TRBV20-1 and TRBJ2-5, with TRBD2 matching 13 bases. The length of the CDR3 is 15 residues. The ends lost 4 bases at V and 4 bases at J; junction bases unmatched: 6. Per germline, CDR1 DFQATT and CDR2 SNEGSKA (reference sequence).

This clonotype was detected a few times. The chain uses TRBV7-8 and TRBJ2-3; 7 nucleotides line up with TRBD1. The CDR3 extends over 15 amino acids. V lost 10 bases, J lost 2 bases, and 12 bases stayed unmatched. Germline values: CDR1 SGHVS, CDR2 FQNEAQ. As DNA, the CDR3 is TGTGCCACCCTTAGACAGGGCACTTACACAGATACGCAGTATTTT. Translation: CATLRQGTYTDTQYF.

The V gene is TRBV7-2, the J gene TRBJ2-3; D remains unclear. The V end lost 6 bases, the J end lost 2 bases, and 15 bases lay between the germline ends. This CDR3 region has 15 residues. The germline CDR1 and CDR2 sequences are SGHTA and FQGNSA. For the CDR3, the DNA is TGTGCCAGCAGAGTAGGCCTAGGCGCCACAGATACGCAGTATTTT. Translated: CASRVGLGATDTQYF.

The chain is built from TRBV20-1 and TRBJ1-2; tentatively, D is TRBD1 (5 bases). Trimming pared 2 bases from V and 4 bases from J, leaving 11 bases between. Looked up from germline, CDR1 is DFQATT and CDR2 is SNEGSKA (reference sequence). The CDR3 is 13 amino acids. CDR3 loop: CSARPGHLYGYTF. The CDR3 nucleotides are TGCAGTGCTAGACCAGGACACCTCTATGGCTACACCTTC.